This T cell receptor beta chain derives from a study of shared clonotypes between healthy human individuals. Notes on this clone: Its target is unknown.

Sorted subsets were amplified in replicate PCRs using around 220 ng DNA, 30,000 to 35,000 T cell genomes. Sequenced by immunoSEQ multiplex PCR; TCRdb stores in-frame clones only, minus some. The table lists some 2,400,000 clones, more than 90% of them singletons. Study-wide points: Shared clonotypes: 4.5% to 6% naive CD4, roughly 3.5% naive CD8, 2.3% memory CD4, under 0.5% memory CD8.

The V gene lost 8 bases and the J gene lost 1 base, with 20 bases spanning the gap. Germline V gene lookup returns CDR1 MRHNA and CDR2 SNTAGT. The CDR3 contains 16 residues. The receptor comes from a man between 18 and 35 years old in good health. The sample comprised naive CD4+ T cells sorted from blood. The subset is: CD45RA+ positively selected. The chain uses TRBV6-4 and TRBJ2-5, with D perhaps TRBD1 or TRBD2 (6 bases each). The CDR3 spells CASPKVRGGPQETQYF. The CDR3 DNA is TGTGCCAGCCCAAAGGTTAGAGGGGGGCCCCAAGAGACCCAGTACTTC.